The 23 T cell receptor beta chains below all came from one sample that was sequenced in a study of shared clonotypes between healthy human individuals. Some clones are missing from TCRdb's copy, which holds only in-frame ones; the method was immunoSEQ multiplex PCR. The sample shows around 1.5 million clones, 95% to 99% of them seen only once. The source material was naive CD4+ T cells sorted from blood. Subset given: CD45RA+ positively selected. These receptors were collected from a young man in good health.

The chain recombines TRBV29-1 with TRBJ2-4; 10 positions agree with TRBD1. Germline trimming cut 4 bases from V and 3 bases from J; bases unmatched to any gene: 9. The CDR3 extends over 16 amino acids. CDR1 and CDR2 (germline): SQVTM, ANQGSEA. CDR3 DNA sequence: TGCAGCGTTGTGGCGACAGGGGGCACAGTCAAAAACATTCAGTACTTC. As protein: CSVVATGGTVKNIQYF.

The rearrangement joins TRBV5-6 to TRBJ2-6, with a possible D match to TRBD1 (6 bases). CDR3 size: 14 residues. V lost 3 bases and J 9 bases, leaving 13 bases between the germline ends. CDR1 SGHDT and CDR2 YYEEEE come from the germline V gene. This CDR3 reads CASSYTDRSNVLTF. The CDR3 DNA sequence: TGTGCCAGCAGCTATACCGACAGGAGCAACGTCCTGACTTTC.

The rearrangement uses TRBV28 and TRBJ1-5, with TRBD1 as a possible D gene (5 bases). Germline assignment: CDR1 MDHEN and CDR2 SYDVKM. Between the trimmed V and J ends, which lost 5 bases and 11 bases, there was a span of 25 bases. CDR3 length: 16 residues. The CDR3 nucleotides are TGTGCCAGCAGTCACAATAAAGGGACCCGAGGAAGATCCCAGCATTTT. It yields the protein CASSHNKGTRGRSQHF.

The chain has TRBV28 and TRBJ2-3; TRBD1 might be the D (5 bases). In germline, CDR1 is MDHEN, CDR2 SYDVKM. The CDR3 loop spans 15 amino acids. V was pared by 9 bases and J by 4 bases, with 20 bases between. The CDR3 DNA sequence: TGTGCCAGTGGGGCCCTGCAAACTTTGGCAGATACGCAGTATTTT. Protein product: CASGALQTLADTQYF. Combining the CDR3 with reference TRBV28 and TRBJ2-3 gives the whole variable domain DVKVTQSSRYLVKRTGEKVFLECVQDMDHENMFWYRQDPGLGLRLIYFSYDVKMKEKGDIPEGYSVSREKKERFSLILESASTNQTSMYLCASGALQTLADTQYFGPGTRLTVL.

The genes are TRBV7-6 and TRBJ2-7; no reliable D call. This CDR3 is 15 amino acids long. V was clipped by 5 bases and J by 2 bases, with 16 bases between them. CDR1 and CDR2 from the germline V gene are SGHVS and FNYEAQ. This chain's CDR3 is CASSPRTGPTYEQYF. Here the CDR3 DNA reads TGTGCCAGCAGCCCAAGAACCGGGCCAACCTACGAGCAGTACTTC.

This chain uses TRBV7-2 with TRBJ2-1; D uncertain. This CDR3 contains 14 residues. Germline V gene lookup returns CDR1 SGHTA and CDR2 FQGNSA. Trimming cost V 2 bases and J 7 bases, with 12 bases left between them. The CDR3 coding sequence is TGTGCCAGCAGCTTACTACTAACGAAGAATGAGCAGTTCTTC. This encodes CASSLLLTKNEQFF. Full variable domain (rest looked up from reference TRBV7-2 and TRBJ2-1): GAGVSQSPSNKVTEKGKDVELRCDPISGHTALYWYRQSLGQGLEFLIYFQGNSAPDKSGLPSDRFSAERTGGSVSTLTIQRTQQEDSAVYLCASSLLLTKNEQFFGPGTRLTVL.

The chain uses TRBV5-1 and TRBJ2-5; 11 nucleotides line up with TRBD2. J gave up 4 bases and V 3 bases, and 5 bases lay outside the gene matches. CDR3 size: 15 residues. Germline V gives CDR1 SGHRS, CDR2 YFSETQ. In nucleotides, the CDR3 is TGCGCCAGCAGCTGGATAGCGGGAGGGGGAGAGACCCAGTACTTC. Translation gives CASSWIAGGGETQYF.

The genes are TRBV28 and TRBJ1-5, with 12 bases aligning to TRBD1. Germline V CDR1 and CDR2: MDHEN, SYDVKM. Trimming took 6 bases from V and 1 from J; bases not matched to a gene: 10. The CDR3 runs to 18 residues. The CDR3 reads CASRAGQGANKSNQPQHF. The CDR3 DNA follows: TGTGCCAGCAGGGCGGGACAGGGGGCGAACAAAAGCAATCAGCCCCAGCATTTT. Looking up the rest from reference TRBV28 and TRBJ1-5 gives the full variable domain: DVKVTQSSRYLVKRTGEKVFLECVQDMDHENMFWYRQDPGLGLRLIYFSYDVKMKEKGDIPEGYSVSREKKERFSLILESASTNQTSMYLCASRAGQGANKSNQPQHFGDGTRLSIL.

V gene TRBV5-5 combines with J gene TRBJ1-5; tentatively, D is TRBD1 (5 bases). The CDR3 is 14 residues long. V gave up 4 bases and J gave up 6 bases, with 14 bases separating them. From germline, CDR1 is SGHKS and CDR2 YYEKEE (reference sequence). The CDR3, as DNA: TGTGCCAGCAGCACGACAGTGGATGCTCAGCCCCAGCATTTT. This translates into CASSTTVDAQPQHF.

The sample holds one count of this clone. This sequence joins TRBV27 and TRBJ1-2; tentatively, D is TRBD1 (5 bases). With 5 bases removed from V and 8 bases from J, the gap between germline ends came to 18 bases. Looked up from germline, CDR1 is MNHEY and CDR2 is SMNVEV (reference sequence). This CDR3 spans 14 amino acids. The chain's CDR3 is CASSPGVGERGYTF. The CDR3 bases are TGTGCCAGCAGTCCGGGGGTGGGGGAAAGGGGCTACACCTTC.

This chain uses TRBV5-1 with TRBJ1-1; no definite D call. V lost 1 base and J lost 4, with 11 bases in between. Germline V gives CDR1 SGHRS, CDR2 YFSETQ. The CDR3 spans 14 residues. CDR3 nucleotides: TGCGCCAGCAGCTTGTTTGGGGTGACCACTGAAGCTTTCTTT. This encodes CASSLFGVTTEAFF.

V and J are TRBV10-3 and TRBJ2-3; D might be TRBD1 (6 bases). From germline, CDR1 is ENHRY and CDR2 SYGVKD. V dropped 6 bases and J dropped 1 base, with 14 bases sitting between them. This CDR3 comprises 15 residues. CDR3 sequence reads: CAISKQGKGTDTQYF. CDR3 DNA: TGTGCCATCAGCAAACAGGGCAAAGGCACAGATACGCAGTATTTT.

V gene TRBV7-2 combines with J gene TRBJ2-2; D ambiguous. Trimming took off 3 bases at V and 9 bases at J, with 5 bases between the two ends. Germline CDR1 SGHTA, CDR2 FQGNSA. CDR3 size: 11 residues. CDR3 loop: CASSFGRELFF. The CDR3 DNA sequence: TGTGCCAGCAGCTTCGGCCGGGAGCTGTTTTTT.

V usage is TRBV7-8 and J usage is TRBJ2-5, with D perhaps given as TRBD1 or TRBD2 (6 bases each). V lost 4 bases to trimming and J lost 5 bases, with 20 bases between them. The CDR3 has 16 residues. Germline V gives CDR1 SGHVS, CDR2 FQNEAQ. CDR3 sequence: CASSSPRGPGLETQYF. DNA of the CDR3: TGTGCCAGCAGCTCCCCCCGGGGGCCCGGGTTGGAGACCCAGTACTTC. Drawing the rest from reference TRBV7-8 and TRBJ2-5, the complete variable domain is GAGVSQSPRYKVAKRGQDVALRCDPISGHVSLFWYQQALGQGPEFLTYFQNEAQLDKSGLPSDRFFAERPEGSVSTLKIQRTQQEDSAVYLCASSSPRGPGLETQYFGPGTRLLVL.

This chain links TRBV4-1 with TRBJ2-2, with D unresolved. With 1 base removed from V and 8 bases from J, the gap between germline ends came to 11 bases. This CDR3 spans 14 amino acids. Germline assignment: CDR1 MGHRA and CDR2 YSYEKL. CDR3 sequence: CASSQGGWAGELFF. The CDR3 DNA reads TGCGCCAGCAGCCAAGGTGGATGGGCTGGGGAGCTGTTTTTT.

Points on this clone: Other DNA sequences within the sample encode an identical CDR3. V is TRBV20-1 and J is TRBJ2-3, with D possibly being TRBD2 (5 bases). The CDR3 runs 10 residues. The V and J ends lost 3 bases and 8 bases respectively, with 6 bases between them. CDR1 is DFQATT and CDR2 is SNEGSKA in the germline V gene (reference sequence). In DNA, the CDR3 is TGCAGTGCTAGTGGAGGTACGCAGTATTTT. This gives the protein CSASGGTQYF.

This chain connects TRBV18 to TRBJ1-4, with unresolved D. The CDR3 spans 18 residues. Per germline, CDR1 KGHSH and CDR2 LQKENI. With 6 bases removed from V and 2 bases from J, the gap between germline ends came to 22 bases. In DNA form, the CDR3 reads TGTGCCAGCTCTCCCACGTTCATTTTGGGGTCCACTAATGAAAAACTGTTTTTT. It yields the protein CASSPTFILGSTNEKLFF.

V is TRBV7-2 and J is TRBJ1-2; 7 bases agree with TRBD1. J lost 5 bases, V lost 5 bases, and 8 bases had no gene match. CDR1 and CDR2 (germline): SGHTA, FQGNSA. The CDR3 extends over 14 amino acids. The CDR3 nucleotides are TGTGCCAGCAGCCTACCCAGGGGGAGTTATGGCTACACCTTC. Amino acid sequence: CASSLPRGSYGYTF.

V gene TRBV5-4 combines with J gene TRBJ1-2; D is perhaps TRBD1 (5 bases). V lost 2 bases to trimming and J lost 8 bases, with 19 bases between them. This CDR3 has 15 residues. Germline CDR1 is SGHNT and CDR2 is YYREEE (reference sequence). CDR3: CASSFGVGDMPGYTF. The CDR3 coding sequence is TGTGCCAGCAGCTTTGGGGTAGGGGATATGCCGGGCTACACCTTC.

The V and J genes are TRBV5-1 and TRBJ2-2; D not resolved. V was trimmed by 4 bases and J by 7 bases, leaving 11 bases between them. CDR1 and CDR2 from the germline V gene are SGHRS and YFSETQ. The CDR3 spans 13 residues. CDR3 region: CASSKEGIGELFF. DNA for the CDR3: TGCGCCAGCAGCAAGGAAGGGATCGGGGAGCTGTTTTTT.

The V gene is TRBV9, the J gene TRBJ2-2, with D possibly matching TRBD2 (6 bases). Trimming took off 2 bases at V and 7 bases at J, with 27 bases between the two ends. The CDR3 loop spans 19 amino acids. Germline CDR1 reads SGDLS; CDR2 reads YYNGEE. The CDR3 bases are TGTGCCAGCAGCGTGTCTCTAGCGAGGGAACTCTTAGGTGGCGGGGAGCTGTTTTTT. Encoded protein: CASSVSLARELLGGGELFF.

V and J are TRBV4-3 and TRBJ2-7; weak D call: TRBD2 (6 bases). CDR3 size: 14 residues. V lost 1 base and J 4 bases, leaving 11 bases between the germline ends. Germline CDR1 is LGHNA and CDR2 is YSLEER. The CDR3 sequence: CASSQVGGTYEQYF. CDR3 in DNA: TGCGCCAGCAGCCAAGTAGGCGGGACTTACGAGCAGTACTTC.

The rearrangement uses TRBV5-5 and TRBJ2-7; D is unresolved. The CDR3 is 16 residues long. The germline V and J ends were trimmed by 4 bases and 0 bases, with 17 bases remaining between them. Germline V gene lookup returns CDR1 SGHKS and CDR2 YYEKEE (reference sequence). The CDR3 DNA is TGTGCCAGCAGCAAGTGGAGCGCCGGAATCTCCTACGAGCAGTACTTC. It translates to CASSKWSAGISYEQYF.